These 2 T cell receptor beta chains came from one sample sequenced in a study of T cells in Graves' hyperthyroidism and ophthalmopathy. RNA transcripts yielded amplified TCR beta CDR3 regions. The HTBI primer set drove a first-round RT-PCR of the TCR CDR3. TCRdb redid the calling of the multiplex PCR reads with MiXCR, one entry per CDR3 protein. The table lists about 420,000 distinct CDR3 sequences, 15% to 18% of them singletons, with approximately 14% in the top ten. The sequenced material came from blood. All receptors derive from a woman aged 18-29 years with Graves' hyperthyroidism.

This clonotype was seen many times. This rearrangement joins TRBV10-3 to TRBJ2-2, with D perhaps being TRBD1 or TRBD2 (6 bases each). The germline V gene encodes CDR1 ENHRY and CDR2 SYGVKD. Trimming took 6 bases from V and 6 from J, leaving 8 bases between them. CDR3 size: 12 residues. The CDR3 coding sequence is TGTGCCATCAGGGAGGGGGCCGGGGAGCTGTTTTTT. It is translated as CAIREGAGELFF.

This clonotype came up many times. The V gene is TRBV7-3, the J gene TRBJ2-7; TRBD2 might be the D (5 bases). V shed 0 bases and J shed 7 bases, with 10 bases lying between them. Germline CDR1 reads SGHTA; CDR2 reads FQGTGA. The CDR3 consists of 13 residues. In DNA form, the CDR3 reads TGTGCCAGCAGCTTAACGGTCGGAGGAGAGCAGTACTTC. Encoded protein: CASSLTVGGEQYF.